This T cell receptor beta chain was identified in a study of blood T cell repertoires in COVID-19. The V gene's germline CDR1 is SGHTA and CDR2 FQGNSA. This CDR3 has 14 residues. V lost 5 bases, J lost 3 bases, and 13 bases lay in between. Measured with immunoSEQ multiplex PCR; TCRdb has only the in-frame clones, and not every one. The sample gives about 200,000 clones, more than 75% of which show up once; about 5% is in the top ten. This chain uses TRBV7-2 with TRBJ1-2; D may be TRBD1 (5 bases). The receptor's source is a woman aged 80 or older with acute or convalescent COVID-19. Sequenced material: peripheral blood. CDR3 residues: CASSLGGRYYGYTF. CDR3 nucleotides: TGTGCCAGCAGCCTCGGGGGGAGGTACTATGGCTACACCTTC.